The T cell receptor (beta chain) described here comes from a study of T-cell reconstitution after alpha-beta-depleted transplantation in children (dated by TCRdb to the mid-2010s). For the study in its entirety: The study quantitatively tracked T-cell immune reconstitution after TCRalphabeta/CD19-depleted allogeneic hematopoietic cell transplantation in children using TCR repertoire profiling.

The CDR3 numbers 17 residues from cysteine through phenylalanine. Only the CDR3 DNA stays, 51 bases, in frame from base 1. V is cut by 0 bases and J by 0 bases, and the space between the germline ends is 11 bases. The germline V gene supplies CDR1 LGHNA and CDR2 YSLEER. Library construction relied on PCR. The listed sequencing device is Illumina HiSeq 2500. To normalize quantification of the TCRbeta repertoire, the TCR libraries were built with molecular barcoding that relied on unique molecular identifiers. In-frame beta chains were kept once TCRdb had trimmed the public reads at Q25 with fastp and called clones with MiXCR. Entries that share a CDR3 protein sequence are merged under the most common genes and DNA. This sample holds about 340,000 distinct CDR3 sequences; approximately 12% were observed only once. The ten largest clones add up to over 3.5% of the sample. This clonotype was counted only a few times. Its specific antigen is unknown. Base-call qualities are not available, and no considerably larger clone is one nucleotide away.

The TCR originated in a human donor who donated a stem cell graft to a child with Fanconi anemia. Sequences were derived from PBMCs, sampled from the stem cell graft. The chain couples TRBV4-3 to TRBJ1-4; a tentative D match to TRBD1 spans 5 bases. CDR3 region: CASSQEGRVATNEKLFF. The nucleotide sequence is given as TGCGCCAGCAGCCAAGAGGGACGGGTAGCAACTAATGAAAAACTGTTTTTT.